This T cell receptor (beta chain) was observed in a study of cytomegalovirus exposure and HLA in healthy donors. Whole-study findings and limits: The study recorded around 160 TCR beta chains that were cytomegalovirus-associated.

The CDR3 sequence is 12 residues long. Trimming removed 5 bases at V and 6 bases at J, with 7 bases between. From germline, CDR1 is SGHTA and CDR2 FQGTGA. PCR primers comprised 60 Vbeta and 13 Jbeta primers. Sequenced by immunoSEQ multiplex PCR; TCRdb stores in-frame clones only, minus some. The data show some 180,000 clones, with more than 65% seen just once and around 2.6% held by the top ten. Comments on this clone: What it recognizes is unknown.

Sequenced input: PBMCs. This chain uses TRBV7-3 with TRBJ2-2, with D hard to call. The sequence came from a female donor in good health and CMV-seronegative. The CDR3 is CASSEASGELFF. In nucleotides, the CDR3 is TGTGCCAGCAGCGAAGCTTCCGGGGAGCTGTTTTTT. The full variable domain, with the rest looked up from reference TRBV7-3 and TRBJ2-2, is GAGVSQTPSNKVTEKGKYVELRCDPISGHTALYWYRQSLGQGPEFLIYFQGTGAADDSGLPNDRFFAVRPEGSVSTLKIQRTERGDSAVYLCASSEASGELFFGEGSRLTVL.